The T cell receptor beta chain described here comes from a study of blood T cells in healthy people across ages. The authors ran a second PCR of about 7 to 11 cycles using a sample-barcoded 5' primer and a J-beta primer mix. TCRdb fed the 5' RACE reads into MiXCR, producing one record per CDR3 protein. Among about 1 million distinct CDR3 sequences listed, around 45% were seen once. Trimming cost V 6 bases and J 4 bases, with 8 bases left between them. Germline lookup yields CDR1 SGHTA and CDR2 FQGNSA. The CDR3 contains 12 residues. This chain links TRBV7-2 with TRBJ2-3; D gene ambiguous. The sample taken for sequencing was blood. This receptor was identified in a woman in her sixties in good health. CDR3 residues: CASRHTPDTQYF. The CDR3, as DNA: TGTGCCAGCAGACATACGCCAGATACGCAGTATTTT.